These 22 T cell receptor beta chains were all obtained from the same sample, sequenced in a study of early T cells in non-severe SARS-CoV-2 infection. MiXCR, applied by TCRdb to the 5' RACE reads, yields one record per CDR3 protein. The sample lists approximately 32,000 distinct CDR3 sequences, 3% to 4% occurring once. Sample: whole blood. Receptors were obtained from an adult who was a healthcare worker with PCR-confirmed SARS-CoV-2 infection or an uninfected control (not recorded which).

This clonotype has at least ten counts. The chain couples TRBV6-2 or TRBV6-3 to TRBJ1-4, with D possibly matching TRBD1 (6 bases). The CDR3 totals 17 residues. Germline CDR1 is MNHEY and CDR2 is SVGEGT. Deletions cut 6 bases from V and 0 bases from J, with 17 bases between. The DNA of the CDR3 is TGTGCCAGCAGACGACCTCAGACAGGTGCAACTAATGAAAAACTGTTTTTT. This codes for CASRRPQTGATNEKLFF.

There are many counts of this clonotype. V is TRBV7-9 and J is TRBJ2-7; D is unclear. V lost 3 bases and J lost 2, with 5 bases in between. Per the germline V gene, CDR1 is SEHNR and CDR2 is FQNEAQ (reference sequence). This CDR3 has 12 residues. CDR3 protein: CASSFIPYEQYF. CDR3 DNA sequence: TGTGCCAGCAGCTTCATCCCCTACGAGCAGTACTTC.

This clonotype was recorded at least ten times. The chain is built from TRBV4-1 and TRBJ2-5; D may match TRBD1 or TRBD2 (7 bases each). Looked up from germline, CDR1 is MGHRA and CDR2 is YSYEKL. The CDR3 runs 14 residues. V shed 2 bases and J shed 5 bases, with 12 bases lying between them. DNA for the CDR3: TGCGCCAGCAGCCAAAGACAGGGAGGGGAGACCCAGTACTTC. This gives the protein CASSQRQGGETQYF.

This clonotype has more than one count but fewer than ten. The V call is TRBV7-2, the J call TRBJ2-7; TRBD2 matches at 8 bases. Per germline, CDR1 SGHTA and CDR2 FQGNSA. This CDR3 has 14 residues. V trimming: 8 bases; J trimming: 7 bases; junction bases outside the gene matches: 13. The CDR3 reads CASFTRGGLGEQYF. The CDR3 DNA follows: TGTGCCAGCTTTACCCGGGGGGGGTTAGGTGAGCAGTACTTC.

This clonotype was counted many times. This chain connects TRBV18 to TRBJ1-5; a possible D gene is TRBD1 (6 bases). CDR1 is KGHSH and CDR2 is LQKENI in the germline V gene. This CDR3 is 13 amino acids long. Trimming removed 2 bases at V and 11 bases at J, with 13 bases between. CDR3 coding DNA: TGTGCCAGCTCACCATCTGGGGGGGCCGCCCAGCATTTT. This translates into CASSPSGGAAQHF.

As to this clonotype: In this CDR3 the conserved last residue, phenylalanine or tryptophan, is missing, so a read error is likely. The genes are TRBV11-2 and TRBJ2-1; D remains unclear. CDR3 length: 14 residues. CDR1 and CDR2 from the germline V gene are SGHAT and FQNNGV. Trimming removed 1 base from V and 9 bases from J, with 13 bases in between. The CDR3 DNA follows: TGTGCCAGCAGCTTAGGGGCCTTTCCAGGTGAGCAGTTCTCC. Translating it yields CASSLGAFPGEQFS.

The chain links TRBV12-3 or TRBV12-4 to TRBJ2-7; no firm D call. The CDR3 consists of 15 residues. Trimming stripped 6 bases from V and 5 bases from J, with 20 bases between. In DNA form, the CDR3 reads TGTGCCAGCAGCCCCGGCAGGTCCCTGGTAGACGAGCAGTACTTC. Translation: CASSPGRSLVDEQYF.

A word on this clonotype: Just one base apart from a much larger clone, this may be a read error. The CDR3 reads CASTSSGTGDYERYF. CDR3 coding DNA: TGTGCCAGCACGTCTTCCGGGACAGGGGACTACGAGCGGTACTTC. This sequence joins TRBV6-5 and TRBJ2-7; TRBD1 matches 10 bases. Germline V lookup: CDR1 MNHEY, CDR2 SVGAGI. The CDR3 is made up of 15 amino acids.

The table lists this clonotype with many counts. This chain links TRBV29-1 with TRBJ2-2; 9 bases line up with TRBD1. The V gene end was trimmed by 7 bases and the J gene end by 3 bases; junction bases not matched to a gene: 9. The length of the CDR3 is 15 residues. Germline CDR1 is SQVTM and CDR2 is ANQGSEA. The CDR3 region has the DNA TGCAGCGGAAAAACAGGGGGCGCGCACACCGGGGAGCTGTTTTTT. This translates into CSGKTGGAHTGELFF.

In this sample, this clonotype turned up many times. The chain links TRBV19 to TRBJ2-7; tentatively, D is TRBD2 (5 bases). V dropped 11 bases and J dropped 3 bases, with 20 bases sitting between them. Germline lookup yields CDR1 LNHDA and CDR2 SQIVND (reference sequence). The CDR3 is 14 amino acids. CDR3: CALPRRRGLYEQYF. In DNA, the CDR3 is TGTGCCCTCCCCAGGAGACGGGGTCTCTACGAGCAGTACTTC.

This clonotype appeared many times. This chain connects TRBV11-2 to TRBJ2-7; D remains ambiguous. The CDR3 contains 13 residues. The V gene's germline CDR1 is SGHAT and CDR2 FQNNGV. The V gene lost 5 bases and the J gene lost 6 bases, with 14 bases spanning the gap. As DNA, the CDR3 is TGTGCCAGCAGCCCCGCTGGTGGGTCCGAGCAGTACTTC. Translated, it gives CASSPAGGSEQYF.

This clonotype occurred many times. This chain uses TRBV6-1 with TRBJ1-5; tentatively, D is TRBD1 (5 bases). Trimming cost V 3 bases and J 0 bases, with 12 bases left between them. Germline lookup yields CDR1 MNHNS and CDR2 SASEGT. CDR3 length: 16 residues. This CDR3 is CASSDFSGYSNQPQHF. CDR3 sequence (DNA): TGTGCCAGCAGTGATTTTTCAGGGTATAGCAATCAGCCCCAGCATTTT.

The table lists this clonotype with many counts. The CDR3 DNA reads as TGTGCCAGCAGCAAAGACCGGACCCTAGCCAAAAACATTCAGTACTTC. Its protein product is CASSKDRTLAKNIQYF. The chain joins TRBV21-1 to TRBJ2-4. TRBV21-1 counts as a pseudogene. CDR3 length: 16 amino acids.

Many counts were recorded for this clonotype. The chain uses TRBV4-1 and TRBJ1-1; D gene uncertain. V lost 4 bases and J 0 bases, leaving 9 bases between the germline ends. This CDR3 region has 14 residues. Germline V lookup: CDR1 MGHRA, CDR2 YSYEKL. The CDR3 protein is CASSPRSLNTEAFF. CDR3 sequence (DNA): TGCGCCAGCAGCCCGAGGTCTCTGAACACTGAAGCTTTCTTT.

This clonotype has only a few counts. This chain joins TRBV3-1 and TRBJ2-2, with 10 bases aligning to TRBD2. This CDR3 contains 17 residues. CDR1 LGHDT and CDR2 YNNKEL come from the germline V gene (reference sequence). The trim removed 1 base at V and 4 bases at J, leaving 6 bases unmatched. This CDR3 reads CASSQVGGTSATGELFF. Written as DNA, the CDR3 is TGTGCCAGCAGCCAAGTTGGGGGGACTAGCGCCACCGGGGAGCTGTTTTTT.

This clonotype was found many times. The rearrangement links TRBV29-1 to TRBJ2-3; TRBD1 is a possible D gene (5 bases). The CDR3 sequence is 11 residues long. V dropped 7 bases and J dropped 0 bases, with 5 bases sitting between them. Germline values: CDR1 SQVTM, CDR2 ANQGSEA. The CDR3 protein is CSDRSTDTQYF. The CDR3 coding sequence is TGCAGCGACAGGAGCACAGATACGCAGTATTTT.

This clonotype was detected ten times or more. This chain connects TRBV7-8 to TRBJ2-2; D gene unclear. V lost 2 bases to trimming and J lost 1 base, with 8 bases between them. CDR1 is SGHVS, CDR2 FQNEAQ, per germline. The CDR3 runs 15 residues. The CDR3 sequence is CASSLLGGNTGELFF. The CDR3 bases are TGTGCCAGCAGCTTATTGGGCGGGAACACCGGGGAGCTGTTTTTT. The complete variable domain, with remaining parts taken from reference TRBV7-8 and TRBJ2-2, reads GAGVSQSPRYKVAKRGQDVALRCDPISGHVSLFWYQQALGQGPEFLTYFQNEAQLDKSGLPSDRFFAERPEGSVSTLKIQRTQQEDSAVYLCASSLLGGNTGELFFGEGSRLTVL.

This clonotype appeared many times. V is TRBV28 and J is TRBJ2-2; TRBD2 aligns across 13 bases. Germline CDR1 is MDHEN and CDR2 is SYDVKM. The ends lost 2 bases at V and 6 bases at J; junction bases unmatched: 15. CDR3 length: 20 residues. CDR3 bases: TGTGCCAGCAGTTTAGGCCGACTCAGGACTAGCGGGAGAACGGCCGGGGAGCTGTTTTTT. Translated, it gives CASSLGRLRTSGRTAGELFF.

This clonotype was recorded many times. The chain links TRBV6-1 to TRBJ2-7; tentative D call: TRBD2 (5 bases). The CDR3 has 13 amino acids. V dropped 6 bases and J dropped 1 base, with 10 bases sitting between them. Germline V lookup: CDR1 MNHNS, CDR2 SASEGT. The CDR3 DNA sequence: TGTGCCAGCAGGAATCGGGGTTCCTACGAGCAGTACTTC. Translated, it gives CASRNRGSYEQYF.

This clonotype appeared many times. The chain has TRBV6-5 and TRBJ1-3, with no clear D. Trimming cost V 10 bases and J 0 bases, with 7 bases left between them. Germline CDR1 reads MNHEY; CDR2 reads SVGAGI. The CDR3 has 12 amino acids. CDR3 coding DNA: TGTGCCACCTCTAGCTCTGGAAACACCATATATTTT. As protein: CATSSSGNTIYF.

This clonotype was observed many times. This chain uses TRBV19 with TRBJ1-5, with D perhaps matching TRBD1 (6 bases). Trimming took off 4 bases at V and 3 bases at J, with 13 bases between the two ends. The germline CDR1 and CDR2 sequences are LNHDA and SQIVND (reference sequence). The CDR3 has 15 amino acids. The CDR3 is CASSTGGHINQPQHF. DNA for the CDR3: TGTGCCAGTAGTACCGGGGGACACATCAATCAGCCCCAGCATTTT.

The sample holds many counts of this clonotype. The gene calls are TRBV7-9 and TRBJ2-7, with 7 bases aligning to TRBD1. This CDR3 comprises 15 residues. Germline V lookup: CDR1 SEHNR, CDR2 FQNEAQ (reference sequence). V trimming: 8 bases; J trimming: 2 bases; junction bases outside the gene matches: 12. CDR3 sequence: CASDPGRTGAYEQYF. Written as DNA, the CDR3 is TGTGCCAGCGACCCCGGTCGGACAGGAGCCTACGAGCAGTACTTC. Full variable domain (missing parts from reference TRBV7-9 and TRBJ2-7): DTGVSQNPRHKITKRGQNVTFRCDPISEHNRLYWYRQTLGQGPEFLTYFQNEAQLEKSRLLSDRFSAERPKGSFSTLEIQRTEQGDSAMYLCASDPGRTGAYEQYFGPGTRLTVT.